This is a list of T cell receptor beta chains from one sample in a study of cytomegalovirus exposure and HLA in healthy donors. TCRdb's table, derived via immunoSEQ multiplex PCR, lists solely in-frame clones and lacks some. The sample comprises under 100,000 clones, more than 75% of which are singletons, and 8% to 9% rests with the top ten. What was sequenced was PBMCs. These receptor sequences come from a human donor in good health. CDR3s include the opening cysteine and the closing phenylalanine or tryptophan. Fields, in order: D gene, clone size, J gene, V gene, CDR3 protein. D genes are given only for firm matches. The size of a clone is reported for some rows only, either as once, few or many, or as a class for expanded clones.

>TRBD2|.|TRBJ2-1|TRBV7-2
CASSRLAGGPQVF
>TRBD2|once|TRBJ2-7|TRBV30
CAYLGRAKTSGGTYEQYF
>.|few|TRBJ1-2|TRBV30
CAWFPSGTGNLHYGYTF
>TRBD2|.|TRBJ2-7|TRBV6-5
CASSKGLGSHEQYF
>.|.|TRBJ1-2|TRBV6-1
CASSEAARTNFYGYTF
>TRBD1|.|TRBJ2-7|TRBV2
CASSEATGDNYEQYF
>TRBD1|.|TRBJ2-1|TRBV27
CASSLGQGLYNEQFF
>TRBD1|.|TRBJ2-7|TRBV18
CASSPGTGEITYEQYF
>.|.|TRBJ1-4|TRBV19
CAGRTHGSEKLFF
>.|.|TRBJ1-1|TRBV29-1
CSGLENTEAFF
>.|.|TRBJ2-5|TRBV5-4
CASSARGTQETQYF
>.|.|TRBJ2-1|TRBV5-1
CASSLLQVNEQFF
>TRBD1|.|TRBJ2-7|TRBV19
CASSPTGTGGMNEQYF
>.|.|TRBJ2-3|TRBV11-2
CASSLASTSTDTQYF
>.|.|TRBJ1-2|TRBV5-1
CASSAGQLFGYGYTF
>TRBD2|.|TRBJ2-1|TRBV5-4
CASSLSGTSAYNEQFF
>TRBD1|.|TRBJ1-1|TRBV5-1
CASSVKDRDTEAFF
>TRBD2|.|TRBJ2-3|TRBV11-2
CASRGTSGGGDTQYF
>.|.|TRBJ1-2|TRBV29-1
CSVGQGSGGYTF
>.|.|TRBJ2-2|TRBV10-3
CAISRQGRENGELFF